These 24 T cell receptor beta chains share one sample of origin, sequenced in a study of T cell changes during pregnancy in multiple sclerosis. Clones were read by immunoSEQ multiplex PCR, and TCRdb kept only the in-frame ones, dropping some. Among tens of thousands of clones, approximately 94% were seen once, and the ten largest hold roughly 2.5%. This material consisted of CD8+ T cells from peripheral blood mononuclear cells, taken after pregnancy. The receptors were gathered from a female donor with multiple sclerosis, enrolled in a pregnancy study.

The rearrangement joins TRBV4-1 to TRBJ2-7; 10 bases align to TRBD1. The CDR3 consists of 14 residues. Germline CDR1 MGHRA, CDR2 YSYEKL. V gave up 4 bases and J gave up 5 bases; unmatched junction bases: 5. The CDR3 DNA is TGCGCCAGCAGCCCCCGGGACAGGGGAAACGAGCAGTACTTC. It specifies CASSPRDRGNEQYF.

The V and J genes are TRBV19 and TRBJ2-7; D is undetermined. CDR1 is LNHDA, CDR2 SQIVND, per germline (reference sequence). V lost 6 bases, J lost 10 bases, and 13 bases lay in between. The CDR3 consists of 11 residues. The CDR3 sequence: CASRSGALQYF. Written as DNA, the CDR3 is TGTGCCAGTAGATCTGGAGCCCTCCAGTACTTC.

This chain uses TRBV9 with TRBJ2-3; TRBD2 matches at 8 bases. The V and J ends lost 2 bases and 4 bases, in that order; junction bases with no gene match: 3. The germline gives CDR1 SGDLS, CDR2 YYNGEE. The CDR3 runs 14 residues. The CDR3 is CASSVSGASDTQYF. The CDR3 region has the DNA TGTGCCAGCAGCGTTAGCGGGGCATCAGATACGCAGTATTTT.

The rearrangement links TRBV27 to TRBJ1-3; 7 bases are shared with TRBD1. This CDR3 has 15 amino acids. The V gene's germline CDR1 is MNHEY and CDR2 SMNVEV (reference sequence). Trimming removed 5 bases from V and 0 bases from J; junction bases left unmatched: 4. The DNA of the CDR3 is TGTGCCAGCAGTCCCCGGACAGGCTCTGGAAACACCATATATTTT. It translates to CASSPRTGSGNTIYF.

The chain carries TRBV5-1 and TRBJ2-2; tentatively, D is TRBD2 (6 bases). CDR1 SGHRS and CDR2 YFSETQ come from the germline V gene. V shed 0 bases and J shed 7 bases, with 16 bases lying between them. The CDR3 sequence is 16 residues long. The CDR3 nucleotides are TGCGCCAGCAGCTTGGGTTGGAGGGCACCCGGCGGGGAGCTGTTTTTT. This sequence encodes CASSLGWRAPGGELFF.

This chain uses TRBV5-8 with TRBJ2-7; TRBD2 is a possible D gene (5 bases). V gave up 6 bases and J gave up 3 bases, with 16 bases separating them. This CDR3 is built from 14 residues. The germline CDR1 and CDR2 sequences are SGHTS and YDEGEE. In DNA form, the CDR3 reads TGTGCCAGCACCGTGGAAATCGGGGTCTACGAGCAGTACTTC. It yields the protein CASTVEIGVYEQYF.

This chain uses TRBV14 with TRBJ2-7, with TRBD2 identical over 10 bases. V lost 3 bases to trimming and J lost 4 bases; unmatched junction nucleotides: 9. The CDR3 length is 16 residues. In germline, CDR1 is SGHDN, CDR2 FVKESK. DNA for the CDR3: TGTGCCAGCAGCCAGCTAGCGGGAGTGGAACGGTACGAGCAGTACTTC. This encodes CASSQLAGVERYEQYF.

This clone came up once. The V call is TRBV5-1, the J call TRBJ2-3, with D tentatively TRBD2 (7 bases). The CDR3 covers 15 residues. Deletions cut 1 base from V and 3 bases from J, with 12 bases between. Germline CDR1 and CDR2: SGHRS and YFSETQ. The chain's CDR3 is CASSLLGGGTDTQYF. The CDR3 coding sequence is TGCGCCAGCAGCTTGCTAGGGGGGGGGACAGATACGCAGTATTTT.

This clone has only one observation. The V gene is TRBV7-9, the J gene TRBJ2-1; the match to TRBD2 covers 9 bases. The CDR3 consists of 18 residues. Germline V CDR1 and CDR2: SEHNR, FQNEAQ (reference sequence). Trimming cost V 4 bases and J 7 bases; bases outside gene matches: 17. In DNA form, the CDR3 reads TGTGCCAGCAGCTATTCGCTCAATCCCGGGACTAGCAGAAATGAGCAGTTCTTC. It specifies CASSYSLNPGTSRNEQFF.

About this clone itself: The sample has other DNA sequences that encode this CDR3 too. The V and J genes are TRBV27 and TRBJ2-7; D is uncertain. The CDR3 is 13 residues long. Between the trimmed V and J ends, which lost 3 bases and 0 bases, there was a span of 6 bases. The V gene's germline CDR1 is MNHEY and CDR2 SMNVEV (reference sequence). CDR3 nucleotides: TGTGCCAGCAGTTTTGGCGGCTCCTACGAGCAGTACTTC. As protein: CASSFGGSYEQYF.

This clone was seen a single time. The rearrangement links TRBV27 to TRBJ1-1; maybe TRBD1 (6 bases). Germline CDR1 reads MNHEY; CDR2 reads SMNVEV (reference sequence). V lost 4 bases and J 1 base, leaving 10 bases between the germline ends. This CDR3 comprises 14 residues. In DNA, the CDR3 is TGTGCCAGCAGTTCCAGGGGTCCGAACACTGAAGCTTTCTTT. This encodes CASSSRGPNTEAFF.

The CDR3 spells CASEKSGMSTDTQYF. The CDR3 DNA reads TGTGCCAGCGAGAAGAGCGGAATGAGCACAGATACGCAGTATTTT. The V and J genes are TRBV9 and TRBJ2-3; TRBD2 might be the D (5 bases). The CDR3 spans 15 residues. From germline, CDR1 is SGDLS and CDR2 YYNGEE. V shed 7 bases and J shed 0 bases, with 15 bases lying between them.

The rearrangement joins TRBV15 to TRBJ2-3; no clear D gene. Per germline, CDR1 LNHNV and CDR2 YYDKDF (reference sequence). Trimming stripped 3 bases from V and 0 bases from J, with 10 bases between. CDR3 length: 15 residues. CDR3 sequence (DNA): TGTGCCACCAGCAGCCTAGAAGTTAGCACAGATACGCAGTATTTT. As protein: CATSSLEVSTDTQYF.

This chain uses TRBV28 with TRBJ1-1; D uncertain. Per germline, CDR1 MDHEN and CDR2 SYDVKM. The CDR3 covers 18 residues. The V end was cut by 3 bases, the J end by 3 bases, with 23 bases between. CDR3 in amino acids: CASSFTSRGVRRDTEAFF. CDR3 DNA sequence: TGTGCCAGCAGTTTTACCTCGCGCGGCGTTCGGCGGGACACTGAAGCTTTCTTT.

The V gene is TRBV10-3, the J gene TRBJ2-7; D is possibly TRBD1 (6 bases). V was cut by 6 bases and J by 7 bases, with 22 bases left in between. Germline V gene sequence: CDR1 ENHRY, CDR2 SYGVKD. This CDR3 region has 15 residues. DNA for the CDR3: TGTGCCATCAGGATTACTAAGGAACAGGGTCAAGAGCAGTACTTC. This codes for CAIRITKEQGQEQYF.

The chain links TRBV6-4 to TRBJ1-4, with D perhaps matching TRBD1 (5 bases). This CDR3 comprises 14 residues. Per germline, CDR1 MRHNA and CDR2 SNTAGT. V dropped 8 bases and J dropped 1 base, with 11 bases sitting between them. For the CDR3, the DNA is TGTGCCAGCTACACCCAGGGAACTAATGAAAAACTGTTTTTT. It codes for CASYTQGTNEKLFF.

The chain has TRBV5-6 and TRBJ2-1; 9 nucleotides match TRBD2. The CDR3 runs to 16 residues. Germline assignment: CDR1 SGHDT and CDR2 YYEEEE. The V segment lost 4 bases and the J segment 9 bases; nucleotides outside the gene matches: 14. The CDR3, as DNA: TGTGCCAGCAGCGGAATTAGCGGGAGTCTCATTTCTGAGCAGTTCTTC. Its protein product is CASSGISGSLISEQFF. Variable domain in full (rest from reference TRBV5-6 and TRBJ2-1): DAGVTQSPTHLIKTRGQQVTLRCSPKSGHDTVSWYQQALGQGPQFIFQYYEEEERQRGNFPDRFSGHQFPNYSSELNVNALLLGDSALYLCASSGISGSLISEQFFGPGTRLTVL.

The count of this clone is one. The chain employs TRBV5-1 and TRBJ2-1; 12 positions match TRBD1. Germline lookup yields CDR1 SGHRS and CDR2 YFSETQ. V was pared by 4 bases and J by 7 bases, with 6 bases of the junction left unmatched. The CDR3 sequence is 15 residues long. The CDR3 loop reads CASSARDRGRNEQFF. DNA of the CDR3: TGCGCCAGCAGCGCTCGGGACAGGGGGCGGAATGAGCAGTTCTTC.

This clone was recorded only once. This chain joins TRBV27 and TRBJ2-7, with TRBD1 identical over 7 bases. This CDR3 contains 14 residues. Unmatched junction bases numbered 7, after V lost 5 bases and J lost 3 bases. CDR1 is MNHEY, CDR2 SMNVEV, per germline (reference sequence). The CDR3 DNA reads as TGTGCCAGCAGTCCACAGGGGACATACTACGAGCAGTACTTC. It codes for CASSPQGTYYEQYF.

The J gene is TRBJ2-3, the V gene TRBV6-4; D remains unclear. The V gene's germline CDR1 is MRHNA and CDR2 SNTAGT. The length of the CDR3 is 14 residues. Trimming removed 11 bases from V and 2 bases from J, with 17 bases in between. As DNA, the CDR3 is TGTGCCTCCAAGCGCGCCCTTCCCACAGATACGCAGTATTTT. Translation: CASKRALPTDTQYF.

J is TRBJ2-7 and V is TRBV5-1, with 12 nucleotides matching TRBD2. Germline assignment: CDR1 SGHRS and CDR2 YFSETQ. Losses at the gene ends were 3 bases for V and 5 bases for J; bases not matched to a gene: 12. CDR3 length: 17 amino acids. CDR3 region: CASSSPLAGGPKDEQYF. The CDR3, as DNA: TGCGCCAGCAGCTCCCCGCTAGCGGGAGGGCCAAAAGACGAGCAGTACTTC.

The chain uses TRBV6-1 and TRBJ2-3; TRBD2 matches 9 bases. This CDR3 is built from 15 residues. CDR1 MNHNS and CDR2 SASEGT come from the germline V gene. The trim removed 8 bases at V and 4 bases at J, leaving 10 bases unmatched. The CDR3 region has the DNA TGTGCCAGCCAGGATGGTAGCGGGAGTTCAGATACGCAGTATTTT. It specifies CASQDGSGSSDTQYF.

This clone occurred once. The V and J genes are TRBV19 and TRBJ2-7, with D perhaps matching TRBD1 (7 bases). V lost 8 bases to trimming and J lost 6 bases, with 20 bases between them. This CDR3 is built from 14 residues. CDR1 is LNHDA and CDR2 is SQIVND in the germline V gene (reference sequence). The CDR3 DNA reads TGTGCCAGTCAGGGGGGCAGCGAGGCCTCCGAGCAGTACTTC. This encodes CASQGGSEASEQYF.

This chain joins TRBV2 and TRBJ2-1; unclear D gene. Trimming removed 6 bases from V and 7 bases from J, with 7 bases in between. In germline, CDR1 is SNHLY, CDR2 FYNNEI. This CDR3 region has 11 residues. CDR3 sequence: CASSPLNEQFF. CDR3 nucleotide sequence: TGTGCCAGCAGCCCCCTGAATGAGCAGTTCTTC.